The rows below give T cell receptor beta chains drawn from one sample of a study of T cells in Graves' hyperthyroidism and ophthalmopathy. Via MiXCR, TCRdb re-called the multiplex PCR reads, giving one row per CDR3 protein. The sample includes over 120,000 distinct CDR3 sequences, approximately 20% of them seen just once. The sample was blood. All receptors derive from a woman aged 45-65 years with Graves' hyperthyroidism that later progressed to Graves' ophthalmopathy. CDR3s leave out the opening cysteine and the closing phenylalanine or tryptophan. D genes are given only for firm matches. Not every row has a clone size; where given, it reads once, few, many or a size class.

CDR3aa: SVDWTSGYSYNEQF
v_gene: TRBV29-1
d_gene: TRBD2
abundance: NA
j_gene: TRBJ2-1

CDR3aa: ASRRGGPGDTQY
v_gene: TRBV6-1
d_gene: NA
abundance: NA
j_gene: TRBJ2-3

CDR3aa: ATSRDLGIRNTIY
v_gene: TRBV15
d_gene: NA
abundance: NA
j_gene: TRBJ1-3

CDR3aa: ASSLASWGMNTEAF
v_gene: TRBV7-8
d_gene: NA
abundance: few
j_gene: TRBJ1-1

CDR3aa: ASSVAGSGTGELF
v_gene: TRBV11-3
d_gene: TRBD2
abundance: few
j_gene: TRBJ2-2

CDR3aa: SATSGRAVEQF
v_gene: TRBV20-1
d_gene: TRBD2
abundance: NA
j_gene: TRBJ2-1

CDR3aa: ASSLGTRGRETQY
v_gene: TRBV5-1
d_gene: NA
abundance: NA
j_gene: TRBJ2-5

CDR3aa: ASSGLGQGGEKLF
v_gene: TRBV6-1
d_gene: TRBD1
abundance: NA
j_gene: TRBJ1-4

CDR3aa: ASSPGTSGNEQF
v_gene: TRBV5-4
d_gene: TRBD2
abundance: few
j_gene: TRBJ2-1

CDR3aa: ASSESGANQPQH
v_gene: TRBV2
d_gene: NA
abundance: many
j_gene: TRBJ1-5

CDR3aa: SATPVRSGETQY
v_gene: TRBV20-1
d_gene: NA
abundance: many
j_gene: TRBJ2-5

CDR3aa: ASSLGAVGQPQH
v_gene: TRBV12-3/TRBV12-4
d_gene: NA
abundance: many
j_gene: TRBJ1-5

CDR3aa: ASSIGRNTEAF
v_gene: TRBV19
d_gene: NA
abundance: few
j_gene: TRBJ1-1

CDR3aa: VSSYGTLANSPLH
v_gene: TRBV6-5
d_gene: NA
abundance: NA
j_gene: TRBJ1-6

CDR3aa: SARGGGGYT
v_gene: TRBV20-1
d_gene: NA
abundance: many
j_gene: TRBJ1-2

CDR3aa: ASSKLSGSRSYEQY
v_gene: TRBV3-1
d_gene: TRBD2
abundance: many
j_gene: TRBJ2-7

CDR3aa: ASSARTGVNTGELF
v_gene: TRBV6-2/TRBV6-3
d_gene: TRBD1
abundance: NA
j_gene: TRBJ2-2

CDR3aa: ASSSLGQFTNYGYT
v_gene: TRBV28
d_gene: NA
abundance: many
j_gene: TRBJ1-2

CDR3aa: ASRNPGLTSDEQF
v_gene: TRBV6-1
d_gene: NA
abundance: few
j_gene: TRBJ2-1

CDR3aa: ASSPRGEGLYEQF
v_gene: TRBV4-2
d_gene: NA
abundance: NA
j_gene: TRBJ2-1

CDR3aa: AWSSGGQRNTEAF
v_gene: TRBV30
d_gene: NA
abundance: many
j_gene: TRBJ1-1

CDR3aa: SASQGTDTQY
v_gene: TRBV20-1
d_gene: NA
abundance: NA
j_gene: TRBJ2-3

CDR3aa: ASSLIGSSGYNEQF
v_gene: TRBV5-1
d_gene: TRBD2
abundance: few
j_gene: TRBJ2-1

CDR3aa: ASSLEGGGCT
v_gene: TRBV7-8
d_gene: NA
abundance: NA
j_gene: TRBJ1-2

CDR3aa: ASSPPRLAGGNEQF
v_gene: TRBV9
d_gene: TRBD2
abundance: few
j_gene: TRBJ2-1

CDR3aa: ASSSWGSGSAQY
v_gene: TRBV11-2
d_gene: TRBD2
abundance: NA
j_gene: TRBJ2-7

CDR3aa: ASSSPTGGLSDTQY
v_gene: TRBV7-9
d_gene: TRBD2
abundance: many
j_gene: TRBJ2-3

CDR3aa: ASARTGGYNEQF
v_gene: TRBV7-9
d_gene: TRBD1
abundance: NA
j_gene: TRBJ2-1

CDR3aa: ASRWGTEPQH
v_gene: TRBV3-1
d_gene: NA
abundance: NA
j_gene: TRBJ1-5

CDR3aa: ASSLSSGRYEQY
v_gene: TRBV7-9
d_gene: TRBD2
abundance: NA
j_gene: TRBJ2-7

CDR3aa: SASELRQVSGNIIY
v_gene: TRBV20-1
d_gene: NA
abundance: many
j_gene: TRBJ1-3

CDR3aa: SVEDNTYEQY
v_gene: TRBV29-1
d_gene: NA
abundance: NA
j_gene: TRBJ2-7

CDR3aa: ASSLLGLESTDTQY
v_gene: TRBV3-1
d_gene: TRBD2
abundance: NA
j_gene: TRBJ2-3

CDR3aa: ASSPQTSGRASGDNEQF
v_gene: TRBV12-3/TRBV12-4
d_gene: TRBD2
abundance: few
j_gene: TRBJ2-1

CDR3aa: ASARDFEAF
v_gene: TRBV2
d_gene: NA
abundance: NA
j_gene: TRBJ1-1

CDR3aa: ASSYRRLAGIEAYEQY
v_gene: TRBV6-2/TRBV6-3
d_gene: TRBD2
abundance: many
j_gene: TRBJ2-7

CDR3aa: ASSPTEPSGELF
v_gene: TRBV12-3/TRBV12-4
d_gene: NA
abundance: NA
j_gene: TRBJ2-2

CDR3aa: ASTPPGYQETQY
v_gene: TRBV6-1
d_gene: NA
abundance: NA
j_gene: TRBJ2-5

CDR3aa: ASSPPGYNEQY
v_gene: TRBV7-9
d_gene: NA
abundance: NA
j_gene: NA

CDR3aa: ASQRGLTDTQY
v_gene: TRBV5-1
d_gene: TRBD2
abundance: many
j_gene: TRBJ2-3

CDR3aa: ASSERSGAYNEQF
v_gene: TRBV18
d_gene: NA
abundance: few
j_gene: TRBJ2-1

CDR3aa: ASSLVRAGGYPNEQF
v_gene: TRBV11-2
d_gene: TRBD2
abundance: NA
j_gene: TRBJ2-1

CDR3aa: AWSLGRDLAKNIQY
v_gene: TRBV30
d_gene: TRBD2
abundance: many
j_gene: TRBJ2-4

CDR3aa: ASSLGAVNTGELF
v_gene: TRBV5-1
d_gene: NA
abundance: many
j_gene: TRBJ2-2

CDR3aa: SAQPRTSLQTQY
v_gene: TRBV20-1
d_gene: TRBD2
abundance: many
j_gene: TRBJ2-5

CDR3aa: ASSTQETQY
v_gene: TRBV2
d_gene: NA
abundance: NA
j_gene: TRBJ2-5

CDR3aa: ASSGGWTSDDREQF
v_gene: TRBV9
d_gene: TRBD2
abundance: NA
j_gene: TRBJ2-1

CDR3aa: ASSGGLAGAPREQF
v_gene: TRBV7-9
d_gene: TRBD2
abundance: NA
j_gene: TRBJ2-1

CDR3aa: ASSILGDEQF
v_gene: TRBV11-2
d_gene: NA
abundance: many
j_gene: TRBJ2-1

CDR3aa: ASSRSLANTGELF
v_gene: TRBV11-2
d_gene: NA
abundance: many
j_gene: TRBJ2-2

CDR3aa: ASSSYTLGGAGANYGYT
v_gene: TRBV28
d_gene: NA
abundance: many
j_gene: TRBJ1-2

CDR3aa: ASSPGLAGPYNEQF
v_gene: TRBV3-1
d_gene: TRBD2
abundance: NA
j_gene: TRBJ2-1

CDR3aa: ASSSPGQGGDEQF
v_gene: TRBV28
d_gene: TRBD1
abundance: many
j_gene: TRBJ2-1

CDR3aa: ASSSSNSPLH
v_gene: TRBV10-2
d_gene: NA
abundance: NA
j_gene: TRBJ1-6

CDR3aa: ASSHLGQGGPNTEAF
v_gene: TRBV28
d_gene: TRBD1
abundance: NA
j_gene: TRBJ1-1

CDR3aa: ATVIQTANTEAF
v_gene: TRBV28
d_gene: NA
abundance: many
j_gene: TRBJ1-1

CDR3aa: ASSQNGAGETQY
v_gene: TRBV3-1
d_gene: NA
abundance: NA
j_gene: TRBJ2-5

CDR3aa: ASTSLGEGPNQPQH
v_gene: TRBV27
d_gene: NA
abundance: many
j_gene: TRBJ1-5

CDR3aa: ASSWDGYEQY
v_gene: TRBV7-9
d_gene: NA
abundance: many
j_gene: TRBJ2-7